This TCR beta chain was captured in a study of blood T cell repertoires in COVID-19. At the level of the study: T cells, B-cell-depleted T cells, or PBMCs provided the cDNA or gDNA that served as material.

Sequencing used immunoSEQ multiplex PCR; TCRdb keeps in-frame clones, though not all of them. The sample includes around 65,000 clones, around 80% of them seen just once. This receptor was taken from a man aged 60 to 75 with acute or convalescent COVID-19. The sample comprised peripheral blood.

The chain's CDR3 is CSGTGGSTGELFF. The CDR3 DNA reads as TGCAGCGGAACAGGGGGAAGTACCGGGGAGCTGTTTTTT. The chain has TRBV29-1 and TRBJ2-2, with 8 bases lining up with TRBD1. CDR1 and CDR2 from the germline V gene are SQVTM and ANQGSEA. The CDR3 loop spans 13 amino acids. V was clipped by 7 bases and J by 5 bases; unmatched bases: 6.